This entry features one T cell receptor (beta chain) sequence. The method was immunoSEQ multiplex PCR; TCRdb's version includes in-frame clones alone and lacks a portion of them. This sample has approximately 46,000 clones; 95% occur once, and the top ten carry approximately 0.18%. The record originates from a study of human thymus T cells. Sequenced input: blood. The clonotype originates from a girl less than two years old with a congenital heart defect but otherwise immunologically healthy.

CDR3 loop: CASSEALRARVSQYF. DNA for the CDR3: TGTGCCAGCAGTGAAGCGCTTCGGGCTAGGGTTTCCCAGTACTTC. This rearrangement joins TRBV2 to TRBJ2-5; D gene uncertain. The CDR3 sequence is 15 residues long. Germline V lookup: CDR1 SNHLY, CDR2 FYNNEI. The ends were cut back, 0 bases at V and 9 bases at J, with 17 bases in the middle.